This T cell receptor beta chain was observed in a study of lymphopenia after photon versus proton radiotherapy (dated by TCRdb to about 2019). Describing the broader study: Photon and proton radiation therapy were compared by the study for their immunological effects in patients with gastrointestinal tumors who developed high-grade lymphopenia. The cohort comprised approximately 21 patients with gastrointestinal tumors who received either photon or proton therapy and then developed lymphopenia. The study aimed to characterize how the two radiation modalities differ in their impact on the immune system.

Library generation was performed with the immunoSEQ multiplex PCR assay. Alongside multiparametric flow cytometry, deep sequencing of rearranged TCR beta loci was used to profile the T cell repertoires. This immuneACCESS table, as held by TCRdb, lists in-frame sequences with V and J called but not all clones. Of the missing ones, under half trace to an unresolved V gene in checked studies; the others have no known cause. Present in this sample are roughly 30,000 clones, about 86% of which were seen just once. The ten largest clones represent more than 40% of the sample. To note about this clone: The antigen it binds to is not known. Qualities for individual bases were not recorded, and no much larger clone is one base off.

Reading from cysteine to phenylalanine, the CDR3 counts 17 amino acids. Kept here is only the CDR3 DNA, which spans 51 bases and is read in frame from base 1. CDR1 and CDR2 are read off the germline V gene as SGHRS and YFSETQ. V is clipped by 0 bases and J by 5 bases, and the sequence between their germline boundaries is 20 bases long. On the study overall, not on this receptor specifically: The authors looked at the survival association only in patients who died, and they framed better survival with proton therapy as a possibility rather than a demonstrated result. Across the cohort, an inverse correlation was found between a larger post-nadir drop in TCR diversity and overall survival time among patients who died. After the lymphocyte count nadir, repertoires from photon-treated patients showed oligoclonal expansion, particularly of CD8+ Temra cells, and this expansion drove the decline in diversity. During treatment, patients who received proton therapy stayed relatively stable, whereas patients who received photon therapy lost naive T cells and TCR diversity and gained effector/memory populations.

This chain joins TRBV5-1 to TRBJ2-5; no D gene call is confident. This clonotype originated in a woman aged 55-69 years with cholangiocarcinoma. Some clones in this sample may be carry-over from other donors' samples. The source material was peripheral blood, sampled from a patient treated with proton-based radiotherapy. The CDR3 loop reads CASSLALPNSFLETQYF. The DNA sequence is as follows: TGCGCCAGCAGCTTGGCCCTACCTAACAGCTTTCTGGAGACCCAGTACTTC.